A single sample is the source of the 30 T cell receptor beta chains below, sequenced in a study of technical replicates of blood from a few donors. Sequencing used immunoSEQ multiplex PCR; TCRdb keeps in-frame clones, though not all of them. The data contain tens of thousands of clones, approximately 89% of them singletons. Specimen: T cells isolated from PBMCs. The receptors come from a human donor in good health.

The chain employs TRBV28 and TRBJ2-2; no definite D call. CDR3 length: 13 amino acids. V was trimmed by 6 bases and J by 0 bases, leaving 5 bases between them. CDR1 MDHEN and CDR2 SYDVKM come from the germline V gene. The CDR3 DNA reads TGTGCCAGCAGGGGCACGAACACCGGGGAGCTGTTTTTT. Residues: CASRGTNTGELFF. Looking up the rest from reference TRBV28 and TRBJ2-2 gives the full variable domain: DVKVTQSSRYLVKRTGEKVFLECVQDMDHENMFWYRQDPGLGLRLIYFSYDVKMKEKGDIPEGYSVSREKKERFSLILESASTNQTSMYLCASRGTNTGELFFGEGSRLTVL.

The V gene is TRBV19, the J gene TRBJ1-5, with D perhaps TRBD1 (5 bases). CDR3 length: 13 residues. Germline lookup yields CDR1 LNHDA and CDR2 SQIVND (reference sequence). V lost 6 bases to trimming and J lost 0 bases, with 6 bases between them. The CDR3 sequence: CASSRASNQPQHF. The CDR3 DNA reads TGTGCCAGTAGCAGGGCTAGCAATCAGCCCCAGCATTTT.

The V call is TRBV7-2, the J call TRBJ2-1; 15 bases agree with TRBD2. Germline CDR1 SGHTA, CDR2 FQGNSA. CDR3 size: 15 residues. The ends lost 6 bases at V and 6 bases at J; junction bases unmatched: 3. CDR3 residues: CASRGLAGGINEQFF. CDR3 coding DNA: TGTGCCAGCAGAGGACTAGCGGGAGGGATCAATGAGCAGTTCTTC.

In its sample, this clone was seen a few times. V is TRBV14 and J is TRBJ1-4; D is undetermined. V was trimmed by 0 bases and J by 0 bases, leaving 11 bases between them. From germline, CDR1 is SGHDN and CDR2 FVKESK. The CDR3 length is 17 residues. The CDR3 DNA is TGTGCCAGCAGCCAAGACTTCCCGGGAGCAACTAATGAAAAACTGTTTTTT. Protein: CASSQDFPGATNEKLFF.

V is TRBV19 and J is TRBJ1-1, with D perhaps TRBD1 (5 bases). Germline V gene sequence: CDR1 LNHDA, CDR2 SQIVND (reference sequence). V was shortened by 10 bases and J by 1 base, with 16 bases between the two germline ends. The CDR3 extends over 14 amino acids. The CDR3: CATTLWGGNTEAFF. CDR3 in DNA: TGTGCCACCACCCTCTGGGGGGGGAACACTGAAGCTTTCTTT.

V gene TRBV14 combines with J gene TRBJ2-3, with unresolved D. Trimming shortened V by 0 bases and J by 6 bases, and 13 bases separated the two germline ends. The CDR3 covers 15 residues. Germline V gene data show CDR1 as SGHDN and CDR2 as FVKESK. CDR3 nucleotide sequence: TGTGCCAGCAGCCAAGAACCGGGTGTTACGGATACGCAGTATTTT. Translated: CASSQEPGVTDTQYF.

This chain links TRBV4-1 with TRBJ2-1; the D gene is possibly TRBD2 (5 bases). The CDR3 is 13 residues long. The V and J ends lost 6 bases and 4 bases respectively, with 10 bases between them. CDR1 MGHRA and CDR2 YSYEKL come from the germline V gene. The CDR3 reads CASSVSAYNEQFF. CDR3 DNA sequence: TGCGCCAGCAGTGTTAGCGCTTACAATGAGCAGTTCTTC.

The chain couples TRBV5-1 to TRBJ1-1; possible D gene TRBD1, 5 bases. V was pared by 3 bases and J by 7 bases, with 16 bases between. Germline CDR1 reads SGHRS; CDR2 reads YFSETQ. This CDR3 has 14 amino acids. The CDR3 coding sequence is TGCGCCAGCAGCTCGCAGGGCCAAGAGAATGAAGCTTTCTTT. Protein sequence: CASSSQGQENEAFF.

V and J are TRBV30 and TRBJ2-3; a possible D gene is TRBD1 (5 bases). Trimming left V 5 bases short and J 2 bases short, with 11 bases between. The CDR3 contains 13 residues. CDR1 is GTSNPN, CDR2 SVGIG, per germline (reference sequence). The CDR3 loop is CAWDRDTTDTQYF. The CDR3 DNA follows: TGTGCCTGGGACAGAGACACCACAGATACGCAGTATTTT.

V gene TRBV28 combines with J gene TRBJ1-2; 8 bases line up with TRBD1. CDR1 and CDR2 from the germline V gene are MDHEN and SYDVKM. The CDR3 has 13 amino acids. Trimming removed 2 bases from V and 5 bases from J; junction bases left unmatched: 1. CDR3 DNA sequence: TGTGCCAGCAGTTTAGGGACAGGTTATGGCTACACCTTC. Protein sequence: CASSLGTGYGYTF.

The V call is TRBV7-6, the J call TRBJ2-1, with 13 positions matching TRBD2. Germline lookup yields CDR1 SGHVS and CDR2 FNYEAQ. The CDR3 totals 15 residues. With V trimmed by 4 bases and J by 9 bases, 6 bases remained unmatched. The CDR3 protein is CASSWTSGSSIEQFF. CDR3 nucleotides: TGTGCCAGCAGCTGGACTAGCGGGAGTTCCATTGAGCAGTTCTTC.

This clone showed up just once. V is TRBV9 and J is TRBJ1-5, with TRBD1 matching 9 bases. This CDR3 region has 14 residues. Germline-derived CDR1 and CDR2 are SGDLS and YYNGEE. V was clipped by 3 bases and J by 4 bases; unmatched bases: 2. The CDR3 region has the DNA TGTGCCAGCAGCGACAGGGGGCAAAATCAGCCCCAGCATTTT. This encodes CASSDRGQNQPQHF.

The chain uses TRBV7-9 and TRBJ2-6; 8 bases are shared with TRBD1. V gave up 5 bases and J gave up 4 bases; unmatched junction bases: 10. The CDR3 has 17 amino acids. Germline lookup yields CDR1 SEHNR and CDR2 FQNEAQ (reference sequence). The CDR3 sequence is CASSPGPGGSGANVLTF. As DNA, the CDR3 is TGTGCCAGCAGCCCCGGTCCAGGGGGCTCCGGGGCCAACGTCCTGACTTTC.

This chain connects TRBV7-8 to TRBJ1-2; possible D gene TRBD1, 5 bases. CDR1 and CDR2 from the germline V gene are SGHVS and FQNEAQ. The CDR3 covers 13 residues. V gave up 3 bases and J gave up 3 bases, with 8 bases separating them. The CDR3 DNA is TGTGCCAGCAGCTTTTCACAGGACTATGGCTACACCTTC. Protein sequence: CASSFSQDYGYTF.

The V and J genes are TRBV27 and TRBJ1-5; TRBD1 is a possible D gene (5 bases). Germline CDR1 reads MNHEY; CDR2 reads SMNVEV (reference sequence). V was clipped by 2 bases and J by 0 bases, with 14 bases between them. This CDR3 contains 17 residues. The CDR3 sequence is CASSLNIDSLSNQPQHF. DNA for the CDR3: TGTGCCAGCAGTTTAAATATTGACAGCCTTAGCAATCAGCCCCAGCATTTT.

The chain links TRBV27 to TRBJ2-7; TRBD2 matches at 7 bases. Germline values: CDR1 MNHEY, CDR2 SMNVEV (reference sequence). The V and J ends lost 2 bases and 2 bases, in that order; junction bases with no gene match: 3. The CDR3 contains 14 residues. DNA for the CDR3: TGTGCCAGCAGTTTAGGGGGGGGGACCTACGAGCAGTACTTC. Translating gives CASSLGGGTYEQYF.

The rearrangement uses TRBV4-3 and TRBJ2-3, with 8 bases fitting TRBD2. The CDR3 totals 18 residues. J gave up 4 bases and V 0 bases, and 12 bases lay outside the gene matches. Germline V gene sequence: CDR1 LGHNA, CDR2 YSLEER. CDR3 in amino acids: CASSQDTPDSGISDTQYF. Here the CDR3 DNA reads TGCGCCAGCAGCCAAGATACCCCGGATAGCGGGATTTCAGATACGCAGTATTTT.

The chain links TRBV30 to TRBJ2-1, with D hard to call. Germline V CDR1 and CDR2: GTSNPN, SVGIG (reference sequence). The CDR3 contains 13 residues. Trimming left V 3 bases short and J 4 bases short, with 10 bases between. CDR3 protein: CAWRMAVYNEQFF. The CDR3 DNA reads as TGTGCCTGGAGGATGGCCGTATACAATGAGCAGTTCTTC.

The chain links TRBV14 to TRBJ2-1; unclear D gene. Trimming removed 3 bases from V and 4 bases from J, with 10 bases in between. Germline V gives CDR1 SGHDN, CDR2 FVKESK. The CDR3 is 14 amino acids. CDR3 protein: CASSHSSFYNEQFF. CDR3 DNA: TGTGCCAGCAGCCATTCCTCTTTTTACAATGAGCAGTTCTTC.

The gene calls are TRBV29-1 and TRBJ2-5; D not resolved. This CDR3 region has 11 residues. Germline V gene sequence: CDR1 SQVTM, CDR2 ANQGSEA. V was pared by 3 bases and J by 2 bases, with 4 bases between. The CDR3 bases are TGCAGCGTTGACGAGCAAGAGACCCAGTACTTC. It encodes CSVDEQETQYF.

This rearrangement joins TRBV5-1 to TRBJ1-2, with 9 bases aligning to TRBD1. Germline assignment: CDR1 SGHRS and CDR2 YFSETQ. The CDR3 extends over 16 amino acids. J was trimmed by 1 base and V by 4 bases; bases with no gene match: 8. CDR3 sequence: CASSLNPGQGNYGYTF. DNA for the CDR3: TGCGCCAGCAGCCTTAATCCGGGACAGGGTAACTATGGCTACACCTTC.

This chain's CDR3 is CASSLKGAGQETQYF. CDR3 nucleotide sequence: TGTGCCAGCAGCTTGAAGGGGGCGGGGCAAGAGACCCAGTACTTC. The genes are TRBV5-4 and TRBJ2-5, with D possibly TRBD1 on 7 matching bases. Trimming left V 1 base short and J 2 bases short, with 12 bases between. CDR3 length: 15 residues. Germline CDR1 SGHNT, CDR2 YYREEE (reference sequence).

The chain couples TRBV1 to TRBJ1-4. TRBV1 is classified as a pseudogene. CDR3 size: 13 residues. CDR3 in DNA: TGCACCAGCAGCCAAGGGGGGGATGAAAAACTGTTTTTT. Its protein is CTSSQGGDEKLFF.

The chain recombines TRBV7-9 with TRBJ1-5, with 10 bases aligning to TRBD1. Germline assignment: CDR1 SEHNR and CDR2 FQNEAQ (reference sequence). The trim removed 3 bases at V and 1 base at J, leaving 12 bases unmatched. This CDR3 is built from 19 residues. CDR3 in DNA: TGTGCCAGCAGCTTGGGGACAGGGGATTTCTATGGGAGCAATCAGCCCCAGCATTTT. It yields the protein CASSLGTGDFYGSNQPQHF.

The chain joins TRBV13 to TRBJ2-1, with D possibly being TRBD2 (5 bases). The CDR3 loop spans 18 amino acids. Deletions cut 7 bases from V and 0 bases from J, with 22 bases between. The germline gives CDR1 PRHDT, CDR2 FYEKMQ (reference sequence). CDR3 in DNA: TGTGCCAGCACCGGAGGAGGCGGTTTAGGTTCCTCCTACAATGAGCAGTTCTTC. It encodes CASTGGGGLGSSYNEQFF.

CDR3: CASRVGQFDTEAFF. CDR3 bases: TGTGCCAGTAGGGTTGGACAGTTCGACACTGAAGCTTTCTTT. The gene calls are TRBV19 and TRBJ1-1; tentative D call: TRBD1 (6 bases). Trimming removed 6 bases from V and 3 bases from J, with 14 bases in between. Germline-derived CDR1 and CDR2 are LNHDA and SQIVND (reference sequence). The CDR3 loop spans 14 amino acids.

This chain uses TRBV7-9 with TRBJ2-1; TRBD2 matches 7 bases. V was clipped by 3 bases and J by 4 bases; unmatched bases: 6. The germline V gene has CDR1 SEHNR and CDR2 FQNEAQ (reference sequence). This CDR3 is built from 15 residues. For the CDR3, the DNA is TGTGCCAGCAGCTTCGGGGCTAGCGGTTACAATGAGCAGTTCTTC. Its translation: CASSFGASGYNEQFF. Complete variable domain (other parts from reference TRBV7-9 and TRBJ2-1): DTGVSQNPRHKITKRGQNVTFRCDPISEHNRLYWYRQTLGQGPEFLTYFQNEAQLEKSRLLSDRFSAERPKGSFSTLEIQRTEQGDSAMYLCASSFGASGYNEQFFGPGTRLTVL.

The V gene is TRBV19, the J gene TRBJ1-3, with 7 nucleotides matching TRBD1. With V trimmed by 6 bases and J by 4 bases, 6 bases remained unmatched. Germline V gene lookup returns CDR1 LNHDA and CDR2 SQIVND (reference sequence). The CDR3 is 14 residues long. Here the CDR3 DNA reads TGTGCCAGTAGAGACAGGGCGGCAGGAAACACCATATATTTT. It encodes CASRDRAAGNTIYF.

The V call is TRBV6-5, the J call TRBJ2-2; perhaps TRBD2 as D (5 bases). The CDR3 sequence is 15 residues long. Germline V lookup: CDR1 MNHEY, CDR2 SVGAGI. The ends were cut back, 3 bases at V and 4 bases at J, with 12 bases in the middle. DNA of the CDR3: TGTGCCAGCAGTTATGGAGGACTTATCACCGGGGAGCTGTTTTTT. This gives the protein CASSYGGLITGELFF.

In its sample, this clone was seen once. The rearrangement joins TRBV28 to TRBJ2-5; 7 bases line up with TRBD1. CDR1 and CDR2 from the germline V gene are MDHEN and SYDVKM. CDR3 length: 15 amino acids. The V segment lost 7 bases and the J segment 4 bases; nucleotides outside the gene matches: 12. In DNA form, the CDR3 reads TGTGCCAGCACCTCCGGGACAGAGATTTTAGAGACCCAGTACTTC. It translates to CASTSGTEILETQYF.